The rows below give T cell receptor beta chains drawn from one sample of a study of T cell responses to AZD1222 COVID-19 vaccine. Here immunoSEQ multiplex PCR was the method, and the copy in TCRdb shows in-frame clones only, minus some. The sample lists approximately 150,000 clones; more than 70% were seen once. The sequenced sample was peripheral blood, obtained on day 0 of AZD1222 vaccination. The receptors shown here come from an adult in good health. Both conserved end residues are part of each CDR3. Fields, in order: clone size, J gene, V gene, D gene, CDR3 protein, CDR3 DNA. A D gene is named only where the DNA matches it firmly. Only some rows state a clone size, as once, few, many or a class for expanded clones.

clone_size: .; j_call: TRBJ2-7; v_call: TRBV27; d_call: .; cdr3_aa: CASRFNRVGSYEQYF; cdr3_nt: TGTGCCAGCAGATTTAACAGGGTAGGATCCTACGAGCAGTACTTC
clone_size: .; j_call: TRBJ1-4; v_call: TRBV18; d_call: .; cdr3_aa: CASSPPQGRSEKLFF; cdr3_nt: TGTGCCAGCTCACCACCTCAGGGGAGATCTGAAAAACTGTTTTTT
clone_size: .; j_call: TRBJ1-2; v_call: TRBV5-4; d_call: .; cdr3_aa: CASSSRGGFGYTF; cdr3_nt: TGTGCCAGCAGCTCACGGGGGGGGTTTGGCTACACCTTC
clone_size: .; j_call: TRBJ2-7; v_call: TRBV11-3; d_call: .; cdr3_aa: CASSFEAPYEQYF; cdr3_nt: TGTGCCAGCAGCTTCGAGGCCCCCTACGAGCAGTACTTC
clone_size: .; j_call: TRBJ1-1; v_call: TRBV5-1; d_call: .; cdr3_aa: CASSADGYTEAFF; cdr3_nt: TGCGCCAGCAGCGCTGACGGTTACACTGAAGCTTTCTTT
clone_size: .; j_call: TRBJ1-2; v_call: TRBV5-1; d_call: .; cdr3_aa: CASSPRDITYGYTF; cdr3_nt: TGCGCCAGCAGCCCGCGGGACATAACGTATGGCTACACCTTC
clone_size: .; j_call: TRBJ1-2; v_call: TRBV27; d_call: .; cdr3_aa: CASSLVGQRNGYTF; cdr3_nt: TGTGCCAGCAGTCTTGTTGGCCAGAGGAATGGCTACACCTTC
clone_size: once; j_call: TRBJ2-7; v_call: TRBV15; d_call: .; cdr3_aa: CATSAQRGRAPYEQYF; cdr3_nt: TGTGCCACCAGTGCCCAAAGGGGTAGGGCTCCCTACGAGCAGTACTTC
clone_size: .; j_call: TRBJ2-6; v_call: TRBV6-5; d_call: .; cdr3_aa: CASSLYRMPGANVLTF; cdr3_nt: TGTGCCAGCAGTTTATATCGGATGCCTGGGGCCAACGTCCTGACTTTC
clone_size: .; j_call: TRBJ1-1; v_call: TRBV19; d_call: .; cdr3_aa: CASIRGGGTEAFF; cdr3_nt: TGTGCCAGTATACGGGGAGGGGGCACTGAAGCTTTCTTT
clone_size: .; j_call: TRBJ2-5; v_call: TRBV28; d_call: TRBD2; cdr3_aa: CASLAGGGETQYF; cdr3_nt: TGTGCCAGCTTAGCGGGAGGGGGAGAGACCCAGTACTTC
clone_size: once; j_call: TRBJ2-2; v_call: TRBV6-1; d_call: .; cdr3_aa: CASSAPRGRDTGELFF; cdr3_nt: TGTGCCAGCAGTGCCCCGAGGGGTAGGGACACCGGGGAGCTGTTTTTT
clone_size: .; j_call: TRBJ2-1; v_call: TRBV7-9; d_call: TRBD2; cdr3_aa: CASNRGGGTPPLYNEQFF; cdr3_nt: TGTGCCAGCAACCGGGGGGGCGGGACGCCCCCGCTTTACAATGAGCAGTTCTTC
clone_size: few; j_call: TRBJ1-1; v_call: TRBV9; d_call: .; cdr3_aa: CASSGTPPNTEAFF; cdr3_nt: TGTGCCAGCAGCGGGACCCCGCCGAACACTGAAGCTTTCTTT
clone_size: .; j_call: TRBJ2-7; v_call: TRBV7-9; d_call: TRBD1; cdr3_aa: CASSLRDSNYEQYF; cdr3_nt: TGTGCCAGCAGCTTAAGGGACAGTAACTACGAGCAGTACTTC
clone_size: once; j_call: TRBJ2-7; v_call: TRBV10-3; d_call: .; cdr3_aa: CAISERAGSYEQYF; cdr3_nt: TGTGCCATCAGTGAACGGGCAGGGAGCTACGAGCAGTACTTC
clone_size: .; j_call: TRBJ1-2; v_call: TRBV28; d_call: .; cdr3_aa: CASSLLSRAYGYTF; cdr3_nt: TGTGCCAGCAGTTTATTAAGCAGGGCCTATGGCTACACCTTC
clone_size: .; j_call: TRBJ2-5; v_call: TRBV19; d_call: .; cdr3_aa: CASSPRQTYQETQYF; cdr3_nt: TGTGCCAGTAGCCCGAGGCAAACCTACCAAGAGACCCAGTACTTC
clone_size: .; j_call: TRBJ1-5; v_call: TRBV30; d_call: .; cdr3_aa: CAWSNGGPNQPQHF; cdr3_nt: TGTGCCTGGAGCAATGGGGGGCCCAATCAGCCCCAGCATTTT
clone_size: .; j_call: TRBJ2-7; v_call: TRBV11-2; d_call: .; cdr3_aa: CASSLGLASYEQYF; cdr3_nt: TGTGCCAGCAGCTTAGGGCTTGCCTCCTACGAGCAGTACTTC
clone_size: few; j_call: TRBJ2-7; v_call: TRBV6-6; d_call: TRBD2; cdr3_aa: CASTEIGGTRANEQYF; cdr3_nt: TGTGCCAGCACCGAGATCGGGGGGACGCGCGCCAACGAGCAGTACTTC
clone_size: .; j_call: TRBJ2-7; v_call: TRBV5-4; d_call: TRBD2; cdr3_aa: CASSTSGSVYEQYF; cdr3_nt: TGTGCCAGCAGTACTAGCGGGAGCGTCTACGAGCAGTACTTC
clone_size: .; j_call: TRBJ2-3; v_call: TRBV13; d_call: .; cdr3_aa: CASSLGTDTQYF; cdr3_nt: TGTGCCAGCTCCCTCGGCACAGATACGCAGTATTTT
clone_size: .; j_call: TRBJ2-2; v_call: TRBV9; d_call: .; cdr3_aa: CASSVGQPTGELFF; cdr3_nt: TGTGCCAGCAGCGTAGGGCAGCCCACCGGGGAGCTGTTTTTT
clone_size: .; j_call: TRBJ1-2; v_call: TRBV5-4; d_call: TRBD1; cdr3_aa: CASSLAWGQGYYGYTF; cdr3_nt: TGTGCCAGCAGCCTCGCCTGGGGACAGGGATACTATGGCTACACCTTC
clone_size: .; j_call: TRBJ2-1; v_call: TRBV27; d_call: .; cdr3_aa: CASRKTPDLYNEQFF; cdr3_nt: TGTGCCAGCAGGAAAACCCCGGATCTCTACAATGAGCAGTTCTTC
clone_size: once; j_call: TRBJ2-1; v_call: TRBV29-1; d_call: .; cdr3_aa: CSVGLGQQFNEQFF; cdr3_nt: TGCAGCGTTGGGCTCGGACAGCAATTCAATGAGCAGTTCTTC
clone_size: .; j_call: TRBJ1-5; v_call: TRBV9; d_call: .; cdr3_aa: CASSVEPGPSQPQHF; cdr3_nt: TGTGCCAGCAGCGTAGAGCCAGGGCCAAGTCAGCCCCAGCATTTT
clone_size: .; j_call: TRBJ2-3; v_call: TRBV5-1; d_call: TRBD1; cdr3_aa: CASSLEADRGRLAVSTDTQYF; cdr3_nt: TGCGCCAGCAGCTTGGAGGCGGACAGGGGGCGCCTAGCGGTCTCCACAGATACGCAGTATTTT
clone_size: .; j_call: TRBJ2-7; v_call: TRBV4-1; d_call: .; cdr3_aa: CASSQAEFSYEQYF; cdr3_nt: TGCGCCAGCAGCCAAGCTGAGTTCTCCTACGAGCAGTACTTC
clone_size: .; j_call: TRBJ2-1; v_call: TRBV6-2/TRBV6-3; d_call: .; cdr3_aa: CASSYSVFERSETLNEQFF; cdr3_nt: TGTGCCAGCAGTTACTCGGTCTTTGAGCGTAGCGAGACTCTAAATGAGCAGTTCTTC
clone_size: .; j_call: TRBJ2-3; v_call: TRBV27; d_call: TRBD1; cdr3_aa: CASSSRDRPTDTQYF; cdr3_nt: TGTGCCAGCAGTTCCCGGGACAGGCCCACAGATACGCAGTATTTT
clone_size: .; j_call: TRBJ2-2; v_call: TRBV7-9; d_call: .; cdr3_aa: CASSLRALGELFF; cdr3_nt: TGTGCCAGCAGCTTGAGGGCCCTCGGGGAGCTGTTTTTT
clone_size: .; j_call: TRBJ2-7; v_call: TRBV10-1; d_call: .; cdr3_aa: CASSESKGGGYEQYF; cdr3_nt: TGCGCCAGCAGTGAGTCGAAGGGTGGGGGCTACGAGCAGTACTTC
clone_size: .; j_call: TRBJ2-3; v_call: TRBV6-4; d_call: .; cdr3_aa: CASSLGLSTDTQYF; cdr3_nt: TGTGCCAGCAGTCTCGGACTCAGCACAGATACGCAGTATTTT
clone_size: once; j_call: TRBJ1-5; v_call: TRBV27; d_call: .; cdr3_aa: CASSPVMRGNQPQHF; cdr3_nt: TGTGCCAGCAGTCCCGTTATGCGGGGGAATCAGCCCCAGCATTTT
clone_size: .; j_call: TRBJ1-5; v_call: TRBV7-9; d_call: .; cdr3_aa: CASGQGLQPQHF; cdr3_nt: TGTGCCAGCGGGCAGGGGTTGCAGCCCCAGCATTTT
clone_size: few; j_call: TRBJ1-2; v_call: TRBV6-5; d_call: .; cdr3_aa: CASSPAGGAYGYTF; cdr3_nt: TGTGCCAGCAGTCCAGCTGGGGGGGCCTATGGCTACACCTTC
clone_size: .; j_call: TRBJ2-7; v_call: TRBV29-1; d_call: .; cdr3_aa: CSVEDTSYEQYF; cdr3_nt: TGCAGCGTTGAGGACACGTCCTACGAGCAGTACTTC
clone_size: .; j_call: TRBJ1-1; v_call: TRBV28; d_call: .; cdr3_aa: CASRLRTEAFF; cdr3_nt: TGTGCCAGCAGGCTCCGTACTGAAGCTTTCTTT
clone_size: once; j_call: TRBJ1-1; v_call: TRBV27; d_call: TRBD1; cdr3_aa: CACHRGPGGNTEAFF; cdr3_nt: TGTGCCTGCCACAGGGGCCCGGGGGGGAACACTGAAGCTTTCTTT
clone_size: .; j_call: TRBJ1-6; v_call: TRBV3-1/TRBV3-2; d_call: .; cdr3_aa: CASSESSYNSPLHF; cdr3_nt: TGTGCCAGCAGTGAGAGCTCCTATAATTCACCCCTCCACTTT
clone_size: .; j_call: TRBJ1-3; v_call: TRBV6-4; d_call: .; cdr3_aa: CASSDGASTGNTIYF; cdr3_nt: TGTGCCAGCAGTGACGGAGCAAGCACTGGAAACACCATATATTTT
clone_size: .; j_call: TRBJ1-2; v_call: TRBV7-9; d_call: .; cdr3_aa: CASVGADGYTF; cdr3_nt: TGTGCCAGCGTAGGCGCGGATGGCTACACCTTC